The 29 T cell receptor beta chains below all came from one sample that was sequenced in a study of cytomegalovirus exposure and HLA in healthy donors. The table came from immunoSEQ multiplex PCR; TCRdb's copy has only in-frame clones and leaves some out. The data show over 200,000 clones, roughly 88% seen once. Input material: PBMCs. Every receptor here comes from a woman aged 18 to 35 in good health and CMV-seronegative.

The CDR3 loop reads CASSLQGNYNEQFF. CDR3 sequence (DNA): TGTGCCAGCAGTTTACAGGGGAACTACAATGAGCAGTTCTTC. The rearrangement links TRBV27 to TRBJ2-1; maybe TRBD1 (6 bases). Trimming left V 2 bases short and J 3 bases short, with 8 bases between. The germline V gene encodes CDR1 MNHEY and CDR2 SMNVEV (reference sequence). The CDR3 spans 14 residues.

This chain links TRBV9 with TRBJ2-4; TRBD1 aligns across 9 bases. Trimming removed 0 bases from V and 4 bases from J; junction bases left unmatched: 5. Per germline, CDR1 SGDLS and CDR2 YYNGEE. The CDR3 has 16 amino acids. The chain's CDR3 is CASSVDLGQGKNIQYF. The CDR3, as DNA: TGTGCCAGCAGCGTAGACTTAGGACAGGGGAAAAACATTCAGTACTTC.

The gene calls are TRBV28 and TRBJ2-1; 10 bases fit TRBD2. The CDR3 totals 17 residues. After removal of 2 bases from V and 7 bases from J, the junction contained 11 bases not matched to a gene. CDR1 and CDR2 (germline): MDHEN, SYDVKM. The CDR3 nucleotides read TGTGCCAGCAGTTTAATAAGTTGGGGACTAGCGTCTAATGAGCAGTTCTTC. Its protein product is CASSLISWGLASNEQFF. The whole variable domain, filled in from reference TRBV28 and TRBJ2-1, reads DVKVTQSSRYLVKRTGEKVFLECVQDMDHENMFWYRQDPGLGLRLIYFSYDVKMKEKGDIPEGYSVSREKKERFSLILESASTNQTSMYLCASSLISWGLASNEQFFGPGTRLTVL.

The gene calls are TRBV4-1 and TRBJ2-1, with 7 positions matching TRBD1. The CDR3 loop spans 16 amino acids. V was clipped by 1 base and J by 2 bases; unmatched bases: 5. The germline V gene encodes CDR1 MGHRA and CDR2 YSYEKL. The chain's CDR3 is CASSQATGVPYNEQFF. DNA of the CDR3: TGCGCCAGCAGCCAAGCTACAGGGGTTCCCTACAATGAGCAGTTCTTC.

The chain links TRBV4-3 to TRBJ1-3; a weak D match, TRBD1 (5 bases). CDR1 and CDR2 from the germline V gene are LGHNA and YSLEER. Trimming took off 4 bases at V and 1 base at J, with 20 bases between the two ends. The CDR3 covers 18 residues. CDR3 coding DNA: TGCGCCAGCAGCCGGCACGCGGAACAGGTTGGGTCTGGAAACACCATATATTTT. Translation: CASSRHAEQVGSGNTIYF.

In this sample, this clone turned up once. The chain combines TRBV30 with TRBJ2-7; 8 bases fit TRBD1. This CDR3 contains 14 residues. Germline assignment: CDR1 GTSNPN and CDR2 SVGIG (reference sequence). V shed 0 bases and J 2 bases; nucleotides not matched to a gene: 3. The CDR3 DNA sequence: TGTGCCTGGAGTGTTTCAGGGGGCCCCTACGAGCAGTACTTC. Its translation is CAWSVSGGPYEQYF.

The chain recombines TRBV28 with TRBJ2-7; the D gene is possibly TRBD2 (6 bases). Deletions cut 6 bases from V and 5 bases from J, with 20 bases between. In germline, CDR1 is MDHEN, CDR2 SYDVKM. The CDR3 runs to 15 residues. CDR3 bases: TGTGCCAGCAGAAGCGACGGGAGTAAGAAGGACGAGCAGTACTTC. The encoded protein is CASRSDGSKKDEQYF.

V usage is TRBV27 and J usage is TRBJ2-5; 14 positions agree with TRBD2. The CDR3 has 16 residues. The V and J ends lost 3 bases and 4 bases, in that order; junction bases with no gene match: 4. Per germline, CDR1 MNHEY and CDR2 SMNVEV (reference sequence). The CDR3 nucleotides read TGTGCCAGCAGTTTCGGGACTAGCGGGAGTAGAGAGACCCAGTACTTC. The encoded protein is CASSFGTSGSRETQYF.

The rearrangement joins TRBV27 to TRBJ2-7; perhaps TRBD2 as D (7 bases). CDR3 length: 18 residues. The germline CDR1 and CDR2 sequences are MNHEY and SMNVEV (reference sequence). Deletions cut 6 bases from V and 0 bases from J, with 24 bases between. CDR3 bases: TGTGCCAGCAGCTGGGGACAAAATCCTAGCGGAGTCTCCTACGAGCAGTACTTC. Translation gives CASSWGQNPSGVSYEQYF.

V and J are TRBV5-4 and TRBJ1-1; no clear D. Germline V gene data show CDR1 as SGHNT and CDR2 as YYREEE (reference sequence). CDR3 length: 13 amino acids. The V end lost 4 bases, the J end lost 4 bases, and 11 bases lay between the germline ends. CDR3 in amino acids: CASSPRSSTEAFF. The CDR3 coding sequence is TGTGCCAGCAGCCCGAGGAGTTCCACTGAAGCTTTCTTT. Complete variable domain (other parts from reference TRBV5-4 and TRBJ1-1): ETGVTQSPTHLIKTRGQQVTLRCSSQSGHNTVSWYQQALGQGPQFIFQYYREEENGRGNFPPRFSGLQFPNYSSELNVNALELDDSALYLCASSPRSSTEAFFGQGTRLTVV.

The chain's CDR3 is CASSYELAGNEQFF. Written as DNA, the CDR3 is TGTGCCAGCAGTTACGAACTAGCGGGCAATGAGCAGTTCTTC. The chain joins TRBV6-6 to TRBJ2-1; 9 nucleotides line up with TRBD2. V lost 2 bases, J lost 6 bases, and 2 bases stayed unmatched. The germline V gene has CDR1 MNHNY and CDR2 SVGAGI (reference sequence). The CDR3 runs 14 residues.

CDR3 protein: CASSLDADISYEQYF. The CDR3 coding sequence is TGTGCCAGCAGCTTAGACGCGGACATCTCCTACGAGCAGTACTTC. This rearrangement joins TRBV5-4 to TRBJ2-7, with TRBD1 as a possible D gene (5 bases). The CDR3 is made up of 15 amino acids. Germline CDR1 reads SGHNT; CDR2 reads YYREEE (reference sequence). V lost 2 bases and J 0 bases, leaving 12 bases between the germline ends. Based on the CDR3 plus reference TRBV5-4 and TRBJ2-7, the full variable domain is ETGVTQSPTHLIKTRGQQVTLRCSSQSGHNTVSWYQQALGQGPQFIFQYYREEENGRGNFPPRFSGLQFPNYSSELNVNALELDDSALYLCASSLDADISYEQYFGPGTRLTVT.

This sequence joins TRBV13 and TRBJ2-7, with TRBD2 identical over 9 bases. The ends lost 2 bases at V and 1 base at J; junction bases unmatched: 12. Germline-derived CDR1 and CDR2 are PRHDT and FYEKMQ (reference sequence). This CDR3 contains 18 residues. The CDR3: CASSLLGPGLAYSYEQYF. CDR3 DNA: TGTGCCAGCAGCTTACTCGGTCCCGGACTAGCGTATTCCTACGAGCAGTACTTC.

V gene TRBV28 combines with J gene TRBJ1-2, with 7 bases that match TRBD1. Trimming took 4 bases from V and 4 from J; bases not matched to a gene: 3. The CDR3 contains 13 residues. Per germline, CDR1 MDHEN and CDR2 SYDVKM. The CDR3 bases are TGTGCCAGCAGTTGGGGACAGAGCTATGGCTACACCTTC. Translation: CASSWGQSYGYTF.

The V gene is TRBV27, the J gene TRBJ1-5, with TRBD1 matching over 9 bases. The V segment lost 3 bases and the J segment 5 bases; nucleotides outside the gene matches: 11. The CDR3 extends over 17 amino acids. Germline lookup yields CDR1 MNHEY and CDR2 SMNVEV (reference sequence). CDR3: CASSFRQTGGRYQPQHF. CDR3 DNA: TGTGCCAGCAGTTTCCGTCAAACAGGGGGCAGATATCAGCCCCAGCATTTT.

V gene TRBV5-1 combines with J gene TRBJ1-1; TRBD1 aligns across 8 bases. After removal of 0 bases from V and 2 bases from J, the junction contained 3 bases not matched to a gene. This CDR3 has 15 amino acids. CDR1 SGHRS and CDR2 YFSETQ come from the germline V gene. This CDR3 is CASSLVQGGNTEAFF. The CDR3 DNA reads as TGCGCCAGCAGCTTGGTACAGGGGGGTAACACTGAAGCTTTCTTT.

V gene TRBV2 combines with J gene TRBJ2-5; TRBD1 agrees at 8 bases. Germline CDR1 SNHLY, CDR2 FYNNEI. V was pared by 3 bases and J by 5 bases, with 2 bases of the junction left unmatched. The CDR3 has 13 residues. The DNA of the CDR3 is TGTGCCAGCAGTGAGACAGGGGCTGAGACCCAGTACTTC. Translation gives CASSETGAETQYF. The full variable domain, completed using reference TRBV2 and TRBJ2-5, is EPEVTQTPSHQVTQMGQEVILRCVPISNHLYFYWYRQILGQKVEFLVSFYNNEISEKSEIFDDQFSVERPDGSNFTLKIRSTKLEDSAMYFCASSETGAETQYFGPGTRLLVL.

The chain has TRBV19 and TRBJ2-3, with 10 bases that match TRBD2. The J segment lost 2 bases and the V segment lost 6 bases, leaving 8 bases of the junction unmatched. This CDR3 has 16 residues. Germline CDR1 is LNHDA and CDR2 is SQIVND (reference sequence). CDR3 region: CASSPTLAGDTDTQYF. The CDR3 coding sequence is TGTGCCAGTAGCCCCACTCTAGCGGGAGACACAGATACGCAGTATTTT.

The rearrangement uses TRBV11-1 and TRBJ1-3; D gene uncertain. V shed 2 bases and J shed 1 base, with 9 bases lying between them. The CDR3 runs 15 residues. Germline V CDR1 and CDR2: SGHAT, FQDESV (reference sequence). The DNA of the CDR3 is TGTGCCAGCAGCTTAATGCCGGGGTCTGGAAACACCATATATTTT. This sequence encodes CASSLMPGSGNTIYF.

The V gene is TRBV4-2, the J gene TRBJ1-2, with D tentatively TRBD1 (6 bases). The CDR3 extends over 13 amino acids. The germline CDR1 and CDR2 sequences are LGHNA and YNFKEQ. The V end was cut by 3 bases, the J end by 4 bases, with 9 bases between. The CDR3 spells CASSHGDIYGYTF. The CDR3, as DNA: TGTGCCAGCAGCCACGGGGACATCTATGGCTACACCTTC.

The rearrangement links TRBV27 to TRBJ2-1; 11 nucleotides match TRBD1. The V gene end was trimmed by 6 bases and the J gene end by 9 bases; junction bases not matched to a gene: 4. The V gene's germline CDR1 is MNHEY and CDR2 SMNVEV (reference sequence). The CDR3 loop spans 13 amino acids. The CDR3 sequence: CASRGQGGGEQFF. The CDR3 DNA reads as TGTGCCAGCAGGGGACAGGGGGGAGGTGAGCAGTTCTTC.

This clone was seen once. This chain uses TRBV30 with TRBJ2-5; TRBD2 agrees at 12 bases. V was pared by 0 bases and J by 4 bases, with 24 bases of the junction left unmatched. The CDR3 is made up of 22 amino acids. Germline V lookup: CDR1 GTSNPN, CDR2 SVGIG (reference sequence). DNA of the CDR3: TGTGCCTGGAGTGTACTTGGGGCTAGCGGGAGGGCCGTGTACGTAGGGGGAGAGACCCAGTACTTC. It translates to CAWSVLGASGRAVYVGGETQYF.

For the CDR3, the DNA is TGTGCCTGGATTCGTAATGAAGCTTTCTTT. Translating it yields CAWIRNEAFF. V is TRBV30 and J is TRBJ1-1, with D unresolved. V lost 4 bases and J 7 bases, leaving 7 bases between the germline ends. This CDR3 contains 10 residues. Germline V lookup: CDR1 GTSNPN, CDR2 SVGIG (reference sequence).

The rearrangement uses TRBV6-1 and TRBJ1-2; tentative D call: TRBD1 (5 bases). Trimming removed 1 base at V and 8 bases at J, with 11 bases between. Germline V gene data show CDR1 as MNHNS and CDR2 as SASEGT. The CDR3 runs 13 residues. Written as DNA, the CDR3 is TGTGCCAGCAGTGAAGTTGGGGCGGAGGGCTACACCTTC. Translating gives CASSEVGAEGYTF.

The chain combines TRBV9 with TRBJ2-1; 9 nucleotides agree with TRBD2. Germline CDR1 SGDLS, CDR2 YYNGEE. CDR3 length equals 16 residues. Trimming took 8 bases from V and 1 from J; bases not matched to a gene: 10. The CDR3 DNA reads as TGTGCCAGTTCCGTAGCGGGAGCGGGATCCTACAATGAGCAGTTCTTC. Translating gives CASSVAGAGSYNEQFF.

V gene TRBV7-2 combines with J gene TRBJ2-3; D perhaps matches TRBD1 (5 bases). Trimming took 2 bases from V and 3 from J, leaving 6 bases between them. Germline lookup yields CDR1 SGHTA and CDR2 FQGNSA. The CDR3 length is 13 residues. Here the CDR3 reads CASSLPGTDTQYF. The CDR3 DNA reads TGTGCCAGCAGCTTACCAGGGACAGATACGCAGTATTTT.

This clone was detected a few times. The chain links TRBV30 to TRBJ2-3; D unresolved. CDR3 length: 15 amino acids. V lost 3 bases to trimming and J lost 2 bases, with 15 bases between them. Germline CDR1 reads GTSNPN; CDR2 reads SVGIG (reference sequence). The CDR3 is CAWSPMQYDTDTQYF. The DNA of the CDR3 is TGTGCCTGGAGCCCTATGCAATACGACACAGATACGCAGTATTTT.

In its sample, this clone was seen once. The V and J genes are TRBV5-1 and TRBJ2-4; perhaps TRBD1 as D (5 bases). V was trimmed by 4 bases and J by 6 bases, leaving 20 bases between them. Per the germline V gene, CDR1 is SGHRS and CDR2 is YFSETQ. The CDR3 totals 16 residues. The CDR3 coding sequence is TGCGCCAGCAGCCCGGCCCCCAGGGTTAGTGGAAACATTCAGTACTTC. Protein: CASSPAPRVSGNIQYF. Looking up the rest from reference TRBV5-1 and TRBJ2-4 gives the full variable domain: KAGVTQTPRYLIKTRGQQVTLSCSPISGHRSVSWYQQTPGQGLQFLFEYFSETQRNKGNFPGRFSGRQFSNSRSEMNVSTLELGDSALYLCASSPAPRVSGNIQYFGAGTRLSVL.

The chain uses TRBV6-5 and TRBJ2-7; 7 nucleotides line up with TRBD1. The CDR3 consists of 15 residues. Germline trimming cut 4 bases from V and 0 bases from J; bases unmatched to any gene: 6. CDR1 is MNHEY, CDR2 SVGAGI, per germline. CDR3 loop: CASSSPGQNSYEQYF. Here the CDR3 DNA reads TGTGCCAGCAGTTCACCGGGACAGAACTCCTACGAGCAGTACTTC.